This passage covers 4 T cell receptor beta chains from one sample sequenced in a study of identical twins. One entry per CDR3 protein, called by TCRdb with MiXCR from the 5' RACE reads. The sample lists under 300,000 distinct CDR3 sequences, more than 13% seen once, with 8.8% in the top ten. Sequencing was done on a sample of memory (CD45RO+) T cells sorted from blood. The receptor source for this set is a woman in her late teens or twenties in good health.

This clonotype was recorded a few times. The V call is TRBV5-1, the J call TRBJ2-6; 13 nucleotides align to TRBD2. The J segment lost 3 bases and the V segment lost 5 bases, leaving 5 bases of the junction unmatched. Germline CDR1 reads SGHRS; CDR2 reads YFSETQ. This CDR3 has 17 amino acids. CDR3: CASRGTSGMFGANVLTF. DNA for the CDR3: TGCGCCAGCAGGGGGACTAGCGGGATGTTTGGGGCCAACGTCCTGACTTTC. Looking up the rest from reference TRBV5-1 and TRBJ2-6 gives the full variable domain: KAGVTQTPRYLIKTRGQQVTLSCSPISGHRSVSWYQQTPGQGLQFLFEYFSETQRNKGNFPGRFSGRQFSNSRSEMNVSTLELGDSALYLCASRGTSGMFGANVLTFGAGSRLTVL.

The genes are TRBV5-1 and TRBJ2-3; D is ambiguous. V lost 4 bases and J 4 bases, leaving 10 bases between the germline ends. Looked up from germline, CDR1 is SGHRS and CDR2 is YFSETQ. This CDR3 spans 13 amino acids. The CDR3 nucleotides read TGCGCCAGCAGCCGGAGCAGCCCAGATACGCAGTATTTT. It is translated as CASSRSSPDTQYF.

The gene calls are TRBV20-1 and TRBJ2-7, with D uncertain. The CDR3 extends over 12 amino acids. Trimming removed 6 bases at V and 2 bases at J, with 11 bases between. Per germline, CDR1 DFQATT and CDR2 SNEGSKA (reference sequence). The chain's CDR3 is CSASPSPYEQYF. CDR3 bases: TGCAGTGCCAGCCCCTCTCCCTACGAGCAGTACTTC.

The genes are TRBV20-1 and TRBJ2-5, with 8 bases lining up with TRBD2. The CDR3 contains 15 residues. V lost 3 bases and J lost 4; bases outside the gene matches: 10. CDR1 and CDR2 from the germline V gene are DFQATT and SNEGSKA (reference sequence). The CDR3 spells CSASSGGAMGETQYF. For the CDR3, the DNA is TGCAGTGCTAGTTCCGGGGGGGCCATGGGAGAGACCCAGTACTTC.